The 4 T cell receptor beta chains below come from one sample, sequenced in a study of blood T cell repertoires in COVID-19. Libraries were prepared by immunoSEQ multiplex PCR; TCRdb keeps only in-frame clonotypes and omits some of them. The table shows some 300,000 clones, with 88% occurring only once. The sequenced material came from PBMCs or T cells enriched from blood (not recorded which). These receptor sequences come from a woman in her fifties or sixties in a cohort exposed to, infected with or recovered from COVID-19 (not recorded which).

This chain links TRBV5-6 with TRBJ1-2, with D perhaps TRBD1 (6 bases). The CDR3 loop spans 15 amino acids. CDR1 SGHDT and CDR2 YYEEEE come from the germline V gene. The ends were cut back, 4 bases at V and 4 bases at J, with 17 bases in the middle. The CDR3 DNA follows: TGTGCCAGCAGCACAGGACAGTTACCCAGCTATGGCTACACCTTC. It is translated as CASSTGQLPSYGYTF. Full variable domain (missing parts from reference TRBV5-6 and TRBJ1-2): DAGVTQSPTHLIKTRGQQVTLRCSPKSGHDTVSWYQQALGQGPQFIFQYYEEEERQRGNFPDRFSGHQFPNYSSELNVNALLLGDSALYLCASSTGQLPSYGYTFGSGTRLTVV.

This chain joins TRBV6-5 and TRBJ2-1; 11 positions match TRBD2. The germline V gene encodes CDR1 MNHEY and CDR2 SVGAGI. This CDR3 is 14 amino acids long. With 2 bases clipped from V and 15 bases from J, the junction kept 9 bases outside the gene matches. CDR3 amino acids: CASSYRTSGRGVFF. The CDR3 bases are TGTGCCAGCAGTTACCGTACTAGCGGGAGAGGTGTGTTCTTC.

The chain combines TRBV5-6 with TRBJ2-5; unclear D gene. CDR1 and CDR2 from the germline V gene are SGHDT and YYEEEE. The CDR3 runs 12 residues. Trimming took 4 bases from V and 2 from J, leaving 6 bases between them. As DNA, the CDR3 is TGTGCCAGCAGCCGGCGGCAAGAGACCCAGTACTTC. Protein sequence: CASSRRQETQYF.

V gene TRBV28 combines with J gene TRBJ1-6; possibly TRBD1 for D (6 bases). Trimming cost V 6 bases and J 5 bases, with 14 bases left between them. This CDR3 contains 15 residues. The V gene's germline CDR1 is MDHEN and CDR2 SYDVKM. The CDR3 bases are TGTGCCAGCAGGCTCCAGGGACAAAATAATTCACCCCTCCACTTT. It yields the protein CASRLQGQNNSPLHF.